The sequence of this T cell receptor beta chain was determined in a study of cytomegalovirus exposure and HLA in healthy donors (dated by TCRdb to about 2017). Background on the whole study: An earlier analysis of roughly 500 of the donors reported 250 to 300 Gb of sequence data and some 120 million unique TCR beta sequences from roughly 180 million T cells. An early release that covered roughly 600 HLA-typed donors contained 300 to 350 gigabases of sequencing data and 85 million to 100 million unique TCR sequences. The genetic ancestry cluster associated with self-reported Caucasian donors included 81% of the approximately 400 genotyped donors. The study aimed to test whether signatures of past pathogen exposure could be identified by cataloging public T cell receptors. The study profiled the T cell repertoires of 550 to 700 subjects by immunosequencing and related them to cytomegalovirus serostatus. In addition to the first cohort of 650 to 800 subjects, a separate validation cohort of 100 to 150 different subjects was used. High-throughput TCR immunosequencing, statistical association of individual TCRs with disease status, and machine learning were combined to predict cytomegalovirus infection status. A later analysis re-analyzed previously published TCR beta repertoires from about 730 donors and added high-resolution HLA genotyping to study TCR occurrence patterns. The later analysis used no new phenotypic data to find candidate immune exposures, relying instead on TCR beta sequences and their occurrence across donors. In an earlier analysis of a few hundred of the donors, high-throughput TCR beta sequencing was used to judge whether each TCR beta V gene segment behaved as functional or pseudogenic. Donor age, sex, ethnicity and CMV serostatus were compiled together with the repertoire data. Genome-wide SNP genotypes for about 65% of the roughly 700 donors were used in a later genetic analysis, which treated that subset as a discovery cohort. All discovery cohort repertoires had been generated on a single sequencing platform. HLA typing covered class I and class II loci at four-digit resolution. Typing coverage differed by locus: A, B, C, DRB1 and DQB1 were typed in roughly 620-630 donors, DQA1 in around 500, DPA1 in roughly 590, and DPB1 in approximately 450. About five DR-DQ haplotypes were treated as single units for association and clustering because of strong linkage in the cohort. Across 300 to 400 genotyped donors of the cohort, an average of 235,054 unique TCR beta nucleotide sequences per donor were sequenced, and 15% to 20% of those sequences were non-productive. General findings and caveats noted by the study authors: Some IMGT-functional V segments, including TRBV6-2 and TRBV6-3, could not be distinguished by the 87-base-pair reads and were therefore excluded. In a later analysis, the rate of TCR association differed among HLA loci, with DRB1 alleles having the most associated TCRs and HLA-C alleles having the fewest. Cytomegalovirus status was reported to be diagnosed by the classifier with high specificity and sensitivity in both the original and validation cohorts. Because counts were too low, about 18 rarely observed V segments, including chromosome 9 orphons, were excluded from the earlier analysis of 500 to 700 of the donors. The presence/absence analyses assumed that sequencing depth was roughly uniform across donors, and that assumption may not be true. In this cohort, only TCR beta chains were sequenced, and detectable features were limited by the absence of alpha or paired-chain data. Immune exposure information for the cohort was limited to CMV serostatus. Because HLA typing was missing for some donors at each locus, association tests included only the typed subset. A further reported finding was that TCR beta sequences accurately predicted the HLA-A and HLA-B alleles for most subjects in the first cohort. In a later analysis, most CMV-associated TCR beta chains were found to appear HLA-restricted, with HLA associations seemingly driven largely by CMV exposure. Three of the identified cytomegalovirus-associated TCR beta chains were confirmed in vitro to be specific for cytomegalovirus antigens. Linkage disequilibrium might explain the correlated functional status among segregating V segments, but an unknown experimental factor could not be ruled out. Across donors, most TCR sequences were observed very rarely, whereas some public TCRs were present in many individuals. Assigning TCR associations to individual alleles was difficult when HLA alleles, especially DR and DQ, strongly co-occurred. V-gene and J-gene trimming of TCR beta chains was associated with a missense DCLRE1C variant in a later genetic analysis, and the association was replicated in an independent cohort. In a later analysis, HLA-associated TCR beta chains were found to be more clonally expanded and to have lower generation probabilities than equally common non-associated chains. According to a later genetic analysis, donors in an Asian-associated ancestry cluster had fewer N-insertions in productive TCRs than the approximately 690-donor mean. Several of the top co-occurrence clusters appeared to be linked to parvovirus B19, influenza, CMV and Epstein-Barr virus, according to a later analysis. The sequencing pipeline was judged likely to have produced a cluster of highly shared sequence variants as a technical artifact. In the study, 164 TCR beta chains were listed as associated with cytomegalovirus. It was suggested by the authors that the approach could potentially be generalized to other disease states and immunological phenotypes. At a false discovery rate of 0.05, a later analysis linked approximately 18,000 TCR beta sequences to specific HLA alleles. An earlier analysis of several hundred of the donors showed that most TCR beta V segments appeared in productive rearrangements either about 87% or about 30% of the time, which broadly matched IMGT annotations.

The table lists this clone with a count of one. The antigen it binds to is not known. Base qualities are not recorded, but no much larger clone differs from it by a single base. To prepare the library, the immunoSEQ multiplex PCR assay was applied. For the multiplex PCR, a mixture combining 60 forward primers for TCR Vbeta segments and 13 reverse primers for TCR Jbeta segments was used. Amplification of the CDR3 region of rearranged TCR beta genes was performed with a multiplex PCR assay on genomic DNA. The Illumina HiSeq System was used to sequence the amplified TCR beta libraries as 87-base-pair reads. The original methods were these. A later analysis counted about 80 million unique TCR beta chains across the 600 to 850 repertoires, and some 11 million of these chains were shared by at least two donors. To remove PCR and sequencing errors, raw reads were error-corrected and collapsed into unique sequences using a nearest-neighbor algorithm that merged closely related sequences. Alignment of CDR3 sequences to IMGT reference sequences was used to assign V, D and J gene segments. Each retained sequence needed at least a six-nucleotide match to both a V gene segment and a J gene segment. Rearrangements were classified as productive when the CDR3 lacked stop codons and remained in frame with V and J, and all other rearrangements were classified as non-productive. Following IMGT convention, CDR3 was defined as the stretch from the second conserved V-encoded cysteine to the conserved J-encoded phenylalanine. The earlier analysis of 587 of the donors excluded any sequence lacking an unambiguous match to a single V gene segment. In an earlier analysis of approximately 590 of the donors, V segments were called functional above 56.7% productive rearrangements and were called segregating when the between-donor standard deviation exceeded 5%. A statistical classification framework was developed to diagnose cytomegalovirus status using the catalog of TCR beta chain sequences. V and J gene assignment, in a later analysis, came from comparing TCR nucleotide sequences with IMGT/GENE-DB human TR gene sequences. A later analysis assigned CDR3 sequences and most-parsimonious VDJ recombination scenarios with the TCRdist pipeline. A later analysis defined each TCR beta chain by its CDR3 amino acid sequence plus V-gene family, and excluded reads lacking a unique V-gene family. In a later analysis, some 600 highly shared, low-generation-probability nucleotide sequences were removed to address suspected cross-contamination and a sequencing artifact. In a later analysis, a clonal expansion index was calculated for each public chain from normalized within-repertoire ranks of inferred template counts. In a later analysis, generation probabilities were computed using a VDJ recombination model fitted to out-of-frame rearrangements, and the results were checked against IGoR. In a later analysis, hypergeometric tests were used to score TCR-TCR, TCR-HLA and TCR-CMV co-occurrence, with a repertoire-size bias correction applied to TCR pairs. In a later analysis, false discovery rates were estimated by permuting HLA or CMV assignments 20 times. In a later analysis, co-occurring TCRs were grouped using DBSCAN, and TCRdist sequence similarity was added for clustering within HLA-allele-positive subsets. Repertoires with fewer than 30,000 or more than 120,000 public chains were left out of co-occurrence clustering, as were a handful of repertoires with anomalous nucleotide sharing. TCRdb retrieved this table from immuneACCESS and kept in-frame rearrangements only. Not all clones are present; in checked studies, unresolved V genes account for under half, and no reason is known for the remainder. Clone size and V and J calls were adopted from that table, with D and trimming inferred from the DNA. In all, the sample holds 150,000 or so clones, and about 70% of those were seen once. The ten top clones hold about 2.8% of the sample.

The cohort consisted of 600 to 700 healthy bone marrow donors. At the time of sampling, all cohort members were nominally healthy, though unrecorded immune exposures were likely present. The donor was CMV seronegative and was included in the group of around 320 seronegative cohort members. Every donor gave a peripheral blood sample, and the peripheral blood mononuclear cells from that sample were used for TCR beta sequencing. Genomic DNA was extracted from the blood cell samples with the Qiagen DNeasy Blood Extraction Kit. The CDR3 runs 14 amino acids, cysteine and phenylalanine included. Only the CDR3 DNA stays, 42 bases, in frame from base 1. The germline V and J ends show losses of 4 bases and 6 bases respectively, and no gene match explains 7 bases of the junction. The germline V gene supplies CDR1 SGDLS and CDR2 YYNGEE.

The sequence is built from TRBV9 and TRBJ2-1; 7 bases in between match TRBD2. The source is a man aged 18 to 30 in good health and CMV-seronegative. The sample consisted of PBMCs. The nucleotide sequence reads TGTGCCAGCAGCCCGAGCGGGACTTTCAATGAGCAGTTCTTC. Translation gives CASSPSGTFNEQFF.